These 30 T cell receptor beta chains were all obtained from the same sample, sequenced in a study of a mutant IDH1 vaccine in newly diagnosed glioma (dated by TCRdb to about 2021). This sample's time point label indicates: baseline, week 1 (first vaccination visit). The sample's treatment or condition label, decoded: pre-vaccination baseline after standard-of-care therapy. The library was obtained by the immunoSEQ multiplex PCR assay. In its TCRdb copy, this immuneACCESS table keeps in-frame sequences only and misses some clones. Where compared with another copy, unresolved V genes explain less than half of these, and the others have no known cause. For this sample there are 98,000 or so clones; roughly 90% appear just once. Roughly 0.54% of the sample is in the top ten clones. This material consisted of PBMCs, taken from a glioma patient treated with radiotherapy, temozolomide or both. The origin of the receptors is a woman between 45 and 60 years old with glioma.

The chain carries TRBV4-1 and TRBJ2-1; maybe TRBD2 (6 bases). The germline CDR1 and CDR2 sequences are MGHRA and YSYEKL. This CDR3 region has 17 residues. Deletions cut 4 bases from V and 2 bases from J, with 18 bases between. CDR3 residues: CASSPHIRTGAYNEQFF. The CDR3 DNA sequence: TGCGCCAGCAGCCCGCACATCCGAACGGGAGCCTACAATGAGCAGTTCTTC.

J is TRBJ2-1 and V is TRBV5-6; no clear D. Deletions cut 2 bases from V and 15 bases from J, with 15 bases between. The germline CDR1 and CDR2 sequences are SGHDT and YYEEEE. The CDR3 loop spans 12 amino acids. CDR3: CASSLARDSAFF. In DNA form, the CDR3 reads TGTGCCAGCAGCTTAGCCCGCGACTCCGCGTTCTTC.

This clone was observed once. The CDR3 spells CASSLTRGLNNEQFF. CDR3 nucleotide sequence: TGCGCCAGCAGCCTGACTAGAGGGTTGAACAATGAGCAGTTCTTC. The chain joins TRBV5-1 to TRBJ2-1; D possibly corresponds to TRBD2 (6 bases). The germline V and J ends were trimmed by 4 bases and 5 bases, with 16 bases remaining between them. The CDR3 runs 15 residues. Germline values: CDR1 SGHRS, CDR2 YFSETQ.

The chain couples TRBV6-5 to TRBJ1-3; the D gene is possibly TRBD1 (5 bases). V lost 0 bases to trimming and J lost 1 base, with 10 bases between them. Germline CDR1 reads MNHEY; CDR2 reads SVGAGI. There are 16 residues in the CDR3. CDR3 DNA sequence: TGTGCCAGCAGTTACTCATTCGGGGCGTCTGGAAACACCATATATTTT. Amino acids: CASSYSFGASGNTIYF.

This clone has just one count. The V and J genes are TRBV9 and TRBJ1-1; D ambiguous. The CDR3 totals 14 residues. CDR1 and CDR2 (germline): SGDLS, YYNGEE. Trimming cost V 1 base and J 1 base, with 8 bases left between them. This CDR3 is CASSVSGRNTEAFF. The DNA of the CDR3 is TGTGCCAGCAGCGTAAGTGGGAGGAACACTGAAGCTTTCTTT.

The chain employs TRBV10-3 and TRBJ2-1, with TRBD2 matching over 15 bases. Trimming at V came to 2 bases and at J to 4 bases, leaving 3 bases not matched to a gene. The germline gives CDR1 ENHRY, CDR2 SYGVKD. The CDR3 contains 17 residues. The CDR3 sequence is CAISEAGLAGGYNEQFF. In DNA, the CDR3 is TGTGCCATCAGTGAGGCGGGACTAGCGGGAGGATACAATGAGCAGTTCTTC.

The chain is built from TRBV6-5 and TRBJ2-5, with a possible D match to TRBD1 (5 bases). The V end lost 7 bases, the J end lost 2 bases, and 11 bases lay between the germline ends. Germline V CDR1 and CDR2: MNHEY, SVGAGI. The CDR3 sequence is 13 residues long. The CDR3 DNA is TGTGCCAGCAAAAATAGGGGACAAGAGACCCAGTACTTC. This codes for CASKNRGQETQYF.

The chain uses TRBV7-2 and TRBJ1-2; a weak D match, TRBD1 (5 bases). V gave up 4 bases and J gave up 2 bases, with 11 bases separating them. CDR1 and CDR2 from the germline V gene are SGHTA and FQGNSA. The CDR3 has 14 residues. This CDR3 is CASSYSAGNYGYTF. DNA for the CDR3: TGTGCCAGCAGCTACTCAGCAGGGAACTATGGCTACACCTTC. The whole variable domain, remainder taken from reference TRBV7-2 and TRBJ1-2, is GAGVSQSPSNKVTEKGKDVELRCDPISGHTALYWYRQSLGQGLEFLIYFQGNSAPDKSGLPSDRFSAERTGGSVSTLTIQRTQQEDSAVYLCASSYSAGNYGYTFGSGTRLTVV.

V usage is TRBV5-1 and J usage is TRBJ2-3; TRBD2 agrees at 8 bases. With 0 bases clipped from V and 4 bases from J, the junction kept 7 bases outside the gene matches. This CDR3 region has 16 residues. CDR1 is SGHRS, CDR2 YFSETQ, per germline. The CDR3 DNA sequence: TGCGCCAGCAGCTTGGTTGGTAGCGGGAAGGCAGATACGCAGTATTTT. Translated, it gives CASSLVGSGKADTQYF.

V and J are TRBV20-1 and TRBJ2-5; D unresolved. The CDR3 consists of 11 residues. Germline V lookup: CDR1 DFQATT, CDR2 SNEGSKA (reference sequence). The V and J ends lost 0 bases and 4 bases respectively, with 3 bases between them. The CDR3 bases are TGCAGTGCTAGAGATCTAGAGACCCAGTACTTC. Protein: CSARDLETQYF.

The chain has TRBV18 and TRBJ2-3, with D uncertain. The CDR3 has 13 residues. V dropped 0 bases and J dropped 4 bases, with 5 bases sitting between them. CDR1 KGHSH and CDR2 LQKENI come from the germline V gene. CDR3 DNA: TGTGCCAGCTCACCACCAGCACCAGATACGCAGTATTTT. It is translated as CASSPPAPDTQYF.

The V call is TRBV28, the J call TRBJ2-7; D call uncertain. The CDR3 totals 12 residues. Germline loops: CDR1 MDHEN, CDR2 SYDVKM. Trimming removed 9 bases from V and 4 bases from J, with 13 bases in between. The CDR3 spells CASTKSVYEQYF. The CDR3 DNA follows: TGTGCCAGTACCAAATCGGTTTACGAGCAGTACTTC.

The chain links TRBV5-3 to TRBJ2-7; no clear D. TRBV5-3 is filed as an ORF, its function uncertain. Trimming removed 5 bases at V and 0 bases at J, with 24 bases between. The CDR3 is 18 residues long. The DNA for the CDR3 is TGTGCCAGAAGAATTCGGGCACCGAGTCTCAAACCCTCCTACGAGCAGTACTTC. Protein product: CARRIRAPSLKPSYEQYF.

This clone has just one count. The chain has TRBV27 and TRBJ1-1, with D unclear. The CDR3 contains 14 residues. The germline CDR1 and CDR2 sequences are MNHEY and SMNVEV (reference sequence). Trimming took 0 bases from V and 4 from J, leaving 9 bases between them. Here the CDR3 DNA reads TGTGCCAGCAGTTTATCAGGGTCAGGCACTGAAGCTTTCTTT. Translating it yields CASSLSGSGTEAFF.

The chain has TRBV11-2 and TRBJ2-2; the D is unclear. Looked up from germline, CDR1 is SGHAT and CDR2 is FQNNGV. The CDR3 runs to 12 residues. V lost 1 base and J lost 7, with 4 bases in between. Here the CDR3 DNA reads TGTGCCAGCAGCTTAGTTATCGGGGAGCTGTTTTTT. This translates into CASSLVIGELFF.

The V and J genes are TRBV7-9 and TRBJ2-1, with a weak D call TRBD2 (6 bases). Germline CDR1 and CDR2: SEHNR and FQNEAQ (reference sequence). CDR3 length: 11 amino acids. V dropped 2 bases and J dropped 13 bases, with 9 bases sitting between them. The CDR3 DNA follows: TGTGCCAGCAGCTTATCCGGGAGTCAGTTCTTC. Translated: CASSLSGSQFF. The complete variable domain, with remaining parts taken from reference TRBV7-9 and TRBJ2-1, reads DTGVSQNPRHKITKRGQNVTFRCDPISEHNRLYWYRQTLGQGPEFLTYFQNEAQLEKSRLLSDRFSAERPKGSFSTLEIQRTEQGDSAMYLCASSLSGSQFFGPGTRLTVL.

The gene calls are TRBV7-6 and TRBJ2-5, with 15 bases that match TRBD2. With V trimmed by 5 bases and J by 4 bases, 11 bases remained unmatched. CDR1 SGHVS and CDR2 FNYEAQ come from the germline V gene. This CDR3 contains 18 residues. The CDR3 loop is CASSPQEGTSGRRETQYF. The CDR3 bases are TGTGCCAGCAGCCCCCAGGAGGGGACTAGCGGGAGGAGAGAGACCCAGTACTTC.

V usage is TRBV19 and J usage is TRBJ2-7, with a weak D call TRBD1 (6 bases). The CDR3 sequence is 14 residues long. In germline, CDR1 is LNHDA, CDR2 SQIVND (reference sequence). V shed 5 bases and J shed 3 bases, with 14 bases lying between them. CDR3: CASSPRDNFYEQYF. CDR3 bases: TGTGCCAGTAGTCCCCGGGACAATTTCTACGAGCAGTACTTC.

J is TRBJ2-2 and V is TRBV11-2; weak D call: TRBD2 (5 bases). The CDR3 consists of 15 residues. Trimming stripped 5 bases from V and 1 base from J, with 11 bases between. Germline lookup yields CDR1 SGHAT and CDR2 FQNNGV. The CDR3 DNA reads TGTGCCAGCAGCGAGGACTGGCAGAACACCGGGGAGCTGTTTTTT. Its translation is CASSEDWQNTGELFF.

The chain is built from TRBV28 and TRBJ1-2; 7 bases line up with TRBD1. V shed 3 bases and J 5 bases; nucleotides not matched to a gene: 3. This CDR3 spans 13 amino acids. Per the germline V gene, CDR1 is MDHEN and CDR2 is SYDVKM. CDR3 coding DNA: TGTGCCAGCAGTTTGAGGGGGCTTTATGGCTACACCTTC. This translates into CASSLRGLYGYTF.

The chain carries TRBV11-3 and TRBJ2-1; 9 bases align to TRBD2. Germline V gene data show CDR1 as SGHNT and CDR2 as YENEEA. V was clipped by 8 bases and J by 6 bases; unmatched bases: 14. CDR3 length: 16 residues. The CDR3 DNA sequence: TGTGCCAGCGCCCCAAACGGGCGCGGGAGGGCCAATGAGCAGTTCTTC. It yields the protein CASAPNGRGRANEQFF. Using reference TRBV11-3 and TRBJ2-1 for the parts outside the CDR3, the full variable domain is EAGVVQSPRYKIIEKKQPVAFWCNPISGHNTLYWYLQNLGQGPELLIRYENEEAVDDSQLPKDRFSAERLKGVDSTLKIQPAELGDSAVYLCASAPNGRGRANEQFFGPGTRLTVL.

This chain connects TRBV9 to TRBJ1-2; D is undetermined. Germline values: CDR1 SGDLS, CDR2 YYNGEE. The V and J ends lost 0 bases and 1 base respectively, with 10 bases between them. CDR3 size: 15 residues. The CDR3 DNA is TGTGCCAGCAGCGTAGCATCCGGGAGTAACTATGGCTACACCTTC. Amino acids: CASSVASGSNYGYTF.

Details on this clone: Other nucleotide sequences in the sample specify the same CDR3. V is TRBV5-1 and J is TRBJ2-5; TRBD1 matches 8 bases. The CDR3 is 15 residues long. With 4 bases clipped from V and 0 bases from J, the junction kept 5 bases outside the gene matches. Germline V gene data show CDR1 as SGHRS and CDR2 as YFSETQ. The CDR3 nucleotides are TGCGCCAGCAGCACCCTACAGGGGGACCAAGAGACCCAGTACTTC. Its translation is CASSTLQGDQETQYF.

V and J are TRBV2 and TRBJ2-5; no definite D call. CDR3 size: 10 residues. Germline V lookup: CDR1 SNHLY, CDR2 FYNNEI. Trimming removed 9 bases at V and 4 bases at J, with 6 bases between. CDR3 nucleotides: TGTGCCAGTCAGCGAGAGACCCAGTACTTC. This codes for CASQRETQYF. The full variable domain, rest sourced from reference TRBV2 and TRBJ2-5, is EPEVTQTPSHQVTQMGQEVILRCVPISNHLYFYWYRQILGQKVEFLVSFYNNEISEKSEIFDDQFSVERPDGSNFTLKIRSTKLEDSAMYFCASQRETQYFGPGTRLLVL.

The chain links TRBV28 to TRBJ2-5; tentative D call: TRBD1 (5 bases). The CDR3 is made up of 15 amino acids. The V and J ends lost 7 bases and 0 bases respectively, with 15 bases between them. Germline V lookup: CDR1 MDHEN, CDR2 SYDVKM. The CDR3: CASTRQRRNQETQYF. The CDR3 nucleotides read TGTGCCAGCACCCGACAGAGGCGAAACCAAGAGACCCAGTACTTC.

V gene TRBV11-2 combines with J gene TRBJ2-2; TRBD1 agrees at 7 bases. The CDR3 covers 15 residues. The trim removed 7 bases at V and 2 bases at J, leaving 7 bases unmatched. Germline CDR1 SGHAT, CDR2 FQNNGV. In nucleotides, the CDR3 is TGTGCCAGCACTCCCGACAGGGTTAACACCGGGGAGCTGTTTTTT. Protein: CASTPDRVNTGELFF.

The V gene is TRBV20-1, the J gene TRBJ1-2, with D hard to call. This CDR3 spans 11 amino acids. Germline V CDR1 and CDR2: DFQATT, SNEGSKA (reference sequence). Deletions cut 5 bases from V and 4 bases from J, with 8 bases between. The CDR3 protein is CSARVTYGYTF. CDR3 in DNA: TGCAGTGCTCGGGTTACCTATGGCTACACCTTC.

The rearrangement uses TRBV9 and TRBJ2-3; D is possibly TRBD2 (6 bases). V lost 4 bases and J 6 bases, leaving 15 bases between the germline ends. The germline gives CDR1 SGDLS, CDR2 YYNGEE. The CDR3 contains 14 residues. In DNA form, the CDR3 reads TGTGCCAGCAGCTTAGACCCGGCGGGGGATACGCAGTATTTT. This sequence encodes CASSLDPAGDTQYF.

V and J are TRBV28 and TRBJ2-6; perhaps D is TRBD1 or TRBD2 (5 bases each). The V and J ends lost 8 bases and 4 bases respectively, with 15 bases between them. CDR1 and CDR2 from the germline V gene are MDHEN and SYDVKM. The CDR3 runs 15 residues. The DNA of the CDR3 is TGTGCCAGCGGGGCAGGGAGCACGGGGGCCAACGTCCTGACTTTC. Translating it yields CASGAGSTGANVLTF.

This sequence joins TRBV9 and TRBJ2-7, with 10 bases matching TRBD2. The ends lost 2 bases at V and 4 bases at J; junction bases unmatched: 9. CDR3 length: 16 residues. CDR1 and CDR2 from the germline V gene are SGDLS and YYNGEE. The CDR3 protein is CASSVGSSGSRYEQYF. CDR3 DNA: TGTGCCAGCAGCGTTGGGTCTAGCGGGAGTAGGTACGAGCAGTACTTC.